The entry below gives a single TCR beta chain sequence along with its context. What it recognizes is unknown. The V gene lost 4 bases and the J gene lost 0 bases, with 9 bases spanning the gap. The CDR3 is 14 residues long. CDR1 and CDR2 (germline): MNHEY, SMNVEV (reference sequence). The data stem from a study of T cell repertoires in cytomegalovirus infection. Looking at the study overall: HLA-C-restricted CMV epitopes, recently identified, and well-studied HLA-B-restricted ones were used by the study. Indications of both CMV infection and matching HLA type were provided by public TCR beta signatures.

The study, taken as a whole, reports: Dominating the ex vivo response were HLA-C-restricted CMV-specific TCR beta clonotypes. The cumulative frequency of public TCR beta families distinguished individuals who carried CMV together with the relevant HLA.

TCRdb used MiXCR to reprocess the reads, holding one entry per CDR3 protein. The sample yields 900,000 to 950,000 distinct CDR3 sequences, about a third seen once. The TCR was taken from a human donor in good health (CMV status not recorded). Some clones in this sample may be carry-over from other donors' samples. The sample consisted of cultured CD8+ T cells from PBMCs, taken from culture after CMV antigen stimulation. The chain joins TRBV27 to TRBJ1-2; D unclear. The CDR3 reads CASSSDRSNYGYTF. The DNA for the CDR3 is TGTGCCAGCAGTTCTGACCGATCTAACTATGGCTACACCTTC.